The TCR beta chain under discussion was sequenced for a study of metastatic and nonmetastatic thyroid tumors. Study in general: Thyroid patients, malignant and benign, had repertoires compared across blood and tumor or nodule tissue. General study points: The study reportedly found significantly higher TCR beta diversity in malignant thyroid tumors than benign nodules, in blood and tumor.

This clone was picked up many times. Its antigen remains unknown. The same CDR3 is also encoded by other DNA sequences in this sample. Patients were all untreated before their thyroid surgery. As handled by the study authors: Clinicopathological groups supplied CDR3 differences that were used to build a distant-metastasis classifier for papillary thyroid cancer. TCRdb reanalyzed the PCR reads via MiXCR. The V and J calls were determined by TCRdb, not by the authors. The profile covers about 16,000 clones, with roughly 24% appearing a single time and 9.5% to 13% taken by the ten largest. The CDR3 loop spans 12 amino acids. V dropped 5 bases and J dropped 6 bases, with 8 bases sitting between them. In germline, CDR1 is KGHDR, CDR2 SFDVKD.

The chain joins TRBV24-1 to TRBJ2-3, with D perhaps matching TRBD1 (5 bases). Sequencing was performed on blood. The receptor was derived from a male donor with papillary thyroid cancer or a benign thyroid nodule (not recorded which). Some clones in this sample may be carry-over from other donors' samples. This CDR3 reads CATSVQGDTQYF. Here the CDR3 DNA reads TGTGCCACCAGTGTCCAGGGTGATACGCAGTATTTT.